This TCR beta chain was retrieved from a study of T-cell memory formation after mild COVID-19. Whole-study findings and limits: Contracting CD4+ clones were located mainly in CM and EM, and CD8+ clones in EMRA. Specificity for SARS-CoV-2 was not confirmed among the second-wave clones peaking on day 37. Day 15 to 85 contracting clones showed balanced CD4/CD8; day 15 to 37 expanders favored CD4+. Researchers found some responding clones in pre-infection memory, a sign that cross-reactive memory joined.

TCRdb called the 5' RACE reads again in MiXCR, with one record for every CDR3 protein. Here the sample spans roughly 600,000 distinct CDR3 sequences, approximately 19% being singletons. This clonotype occurred a few times. Its specificity is not known. Germline-derived CDR1 and CDR2 are LGHNA and YSLEER. Trimming took 0 bases from V and 1 from J, leaving 9 bases between them. CDR3 length equals 16 residues. The chain joins TRBV4-3 to TRBJ2-2; no firm D call. The clonotype was recovered from an adult woman who had mild COVID-19 (a few samples of this study predate the infection). Cell type and time point are not known. The sequencing sample was made of PBMCs or a T cell subset sorted from them (not recorded which). CDR3 sequence (DNA): TGCGCCAGCAGCCAAGAAGTAGGGAAGAACACCGGGGAGCTGTTTTTT. It codes for CASSQEVGKNTGELFF.